These 5 T cell receptor beta chains originate from one sample sequenced in a study of PD-1 blockade in mismatch repair-deficient tumors. The protocol was immunoSEQ multiplex PCR, while the TCRdb copy is restricted to in-frame clones and leaves out a portion. The sample shows about 84,000 clones, approximately 81% of them seen only once. This specimen consisted of peripheral blood, obtained 12 weeks after starting pembrolizumab. The source is an adult with mismatch repair-deficient cancer.

The rearrangement links TRBV7-3 to TRBJ1-2; D gene ambiguous. The CDR3 spans 13 residues. Germline loops: CDR1 SGHTA, CDR2 FQGTGA. Trimming cost V 0 bases and J 7 bases, with 9 bases left between them. The CDR3 nucleotides are TGTGCCAGCAGCTTAACCGGGAGCGGTGGCTACACCTTC. Encoded protein: CASSLTGSGGYTF.

The rearrangement links TRBV7-9 to TRBJ1-2, with 7 bases aligning to TRBD1. Germline V CDR1 and CDR2: SEHNR, FQNEAQ (reference sequence). The CDR3 has 16 amino acids. The V segment lost 0 bases and the J segment 6 bases; nucleotides outside the gene matches: 10. Here the CDR3 DNA reads TGTGCCAGCAGCTTAGCGGAGGTCAGGGGGTTGGATGGCTACACCTTC. This sequence encodes CASSLAEVRGLDGYTF.

The V call is TRBV19, the J call TRBJ1-1; D may be TRBD1 (5 bases). The CDR3 length is 16 residues. With 5 bases removed from V and 1 base from J, the gap between germline ends came to 17 bases. Germline V gives CDR1 LNHDA, CDR2 SQIVND (reference sequence). CDR3 protein: CASSPRRGMGNTEAFF. In nucleotides, the CDR3 is TGTGCCAGTAGTCCGAGGCGGGGGATGGGGAACACTGAAGCTTTCTTT.

The V gene is TRBV5-6, the J gene TRBJ2-1; TRBD2 matches at 9 bases. V trimming: 0 bases; J trimming: 1 base; junction bases outside the gene matches: 5. Germline CDR1 and CDR2: SGHDT and YYEEEE. There are 17 residues in the CDR3. The CDR3 spells CASSLGLAERSYNEQFF. The CDR3 DNA reads TGTGCCAGCAGCTTGGGACTAGCGGAGAGGTCCTACAATGAGCAGTTCTTC.

The J gene is TRBJ2-1, the V gene TRBV10-2; TRBD1 might be the D (5 bases). CDR1 is WSHSY and CDR2 is SAAADI in the germline V gene. Trimming removed 4 bases from V and 9 bases from J, with 19 bases in between. The CDR3 covers 15 residues. In nucleotides, the CDR3 is TGCGCCAGCAGTGGGATCGAAGGGGCCCCCAGTGAGCAGTTCTTC. Amino acids: CASSGIEGAPSEQFF.